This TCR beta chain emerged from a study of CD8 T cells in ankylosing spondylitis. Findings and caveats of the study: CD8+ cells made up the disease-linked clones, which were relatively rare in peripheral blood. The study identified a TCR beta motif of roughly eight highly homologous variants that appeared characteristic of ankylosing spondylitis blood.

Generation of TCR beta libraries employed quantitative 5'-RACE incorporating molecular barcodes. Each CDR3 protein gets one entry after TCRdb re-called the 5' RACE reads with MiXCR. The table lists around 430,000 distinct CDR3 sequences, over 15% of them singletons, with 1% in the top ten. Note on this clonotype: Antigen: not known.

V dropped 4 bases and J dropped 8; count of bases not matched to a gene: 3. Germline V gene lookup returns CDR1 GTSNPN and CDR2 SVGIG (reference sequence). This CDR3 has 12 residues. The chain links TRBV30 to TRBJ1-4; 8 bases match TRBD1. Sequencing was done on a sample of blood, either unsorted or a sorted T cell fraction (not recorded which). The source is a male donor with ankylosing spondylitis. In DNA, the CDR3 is TGTGCCTGGACTGACAGGGGCGAAAAACTGTTTTTT. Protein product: CAWTDRGEKLFF.